This T cell receptor (beta chain) came from a study of regulatory T cells in long-lasting Graves disease. About the study: Over 5 years of antithyroid drugs with positive TSH receptor antibodies was taken to mean persistent Graves' disease.

Libraries of TCR beta came from iRepertoire HTBI primers plus Arm-PCR of CDR3 regions. TCRdb re-called the multiplex PCR reads through MiXCR, storing one row per CDR3 protein. The sample has 500,000 to 700,000 distinct CDR3 sequences, approximately 31% seen once. This CDR3 has 13 residues. J was trimmed by 6 bases and V by 5 bases; bases with no gene match: 8. CDR1 SQVTM and CDR2 ANQGSEA come from the germline V gene. Regarding time point: persistent/refractory GD, antithyroid drugs over 5 years with positive TRAb. Construction of the TCR library relied on RNA isolated from PBMCs. The TCR sequence derives from a female donor with Graves disease. This chain joins TRBV29-1 and TRBJ2-7; 9 bases map to TRBD1. This sample comprised peripheral blood mononuclear cells (PBMCs), obtained when the disease was refractory, from a patient treated with antithyroid drugs. The CDR3 reads CSVSGTGYIEQYF. For the CDR3, the DNA is TGCAGCGTTTCCGGGACAGGGTACATCGAGCAGTACTTC.